This T cell receptor (beta chain) originates from a study of T cell changes during pregnancy in multiple sclerosis. Produced via immunoSEQ multiplex PCR; TCRdb's table is partial and in-frame only. This repertoire shows over 45,000 clones, about 92% found once; its top ten account for 0.9% to 1%. This TCR was sampled from a female donor in good health, enrolled as a control in a pregnancy study. The source was CD4+ T cells from peripheral blood mononuclear cells, collected in the second trimester of pregnancy.

CDR3 nucleotide sequence: TGTGCCAGCAGCCAGGGCGCGGCGGGAGAAAAACTGTTTTTT. Translated, it gives CASSQGAAGEKLFF. This chain joins TRBV4-2 and TRBJ1-4; D remains unclear. This CDR3 region has 14 residues. Deletions cut 3 bases from V and 8 bases from J, with 13 bases between. CDR1 and CDR2 (germline): LGHNA, YNFKEQ.